The TCR beta chain described here comes from a study of T cell responses to AZD1222 COVID-19 vaccine. Whole-study findings and limits: It should be noted that donors were predominantly white British and more often female, and clonal diversity was possibly underestimated. Across spike, vaccine-associated CD4 TCRs were found, dominant at 160-218 and 743-854. Baseline seropositives among AZD1222 recipients totaled only five to seven.

Assay: immunoSEQ multiplex PCR; the TCRdb copy retains only in-frame clones and omits some. In the table there are 95,000 to 150,000 clones, 92% of which are singletons. There are 14 residues in the CDR3. V was shortened by 4 bases and J by 0 bases, with 10 bases between the two germline ends. Germline CDR1 and CDR2: MNHEY and SMNVEV (reference sequence). Notes on this clone: Its antigen is undetermined.

The sequence was collected from an adult in good health. V is TRBV27 and J is TRBJ2-7; unclear D gene. The sample was peripheral blood, taken on day 0 of AZD1222 vaccination. CDR3 DNA: TGTGCCAGCAGTTCCTCCCAGTACTCCTACGAGCAGTACTTC. It codes for CASSSSQYSYEQYF.